This record looks at one T cell receptor (beta chain) sequence and its context. Its target is unknown. A much larger clone is a single base away; this may be a read error. Isolating PBMCs gave at least 6.5 million of these cells per sample. This specimen belongs to a study of blood T cells in healthy people across ages. Study-wide results and caveats: It was not known whether donors were CMV positive (a possible confounder of expanded clonotype changes).

It was with a sample-barcoded 5' primer and a J-beta primer mix that a second PCR of roughly 6 to 11 cycles was run. MiXCR was run by TCRdb on the 5' RACE reads, yielding one entry per CDR3 protein. The sample has around 670,000 distinct CDR3 sequences, about 28% seen once. CDR3 length equals 12 residues. The germline gives CDR1 DFQATT, CDR2 SNEGSKA (reference sequence). The receptor comes from a woman at least 80 years old in good health. The sample consisted of blood. V usage is TRBV20-1 and J usage is TRBJ2-7; no clear D. TRBJ2-5 explains the end of the DNA better; the J call may be wrong. The chain's CDR3 is CRARQAGETQYF. The DNA of the CDR3 is TGCAGGGCTAGACAAGCAGGAGAGACCCAGTACTTC.